This T cell receptor beta chain was found in a study of blood T cells in healthy people across ages. CDR1 is DFQATT, CDR2 SNEGSKA, per germline (reference sequence). The CDR3 spans 15 residues. Trimming pared 5 bases from V and 4 bases from J, leaving 18 bases between. The use of a sample-barcoded 5' primer and a J-beta primer mix characterized a second PCR of roughly 6 to 11 cycles. Using its own MiXCR run on the 5' RACE reads, TCRdb lists one record per CDR3 protein. Here the sample spans 600,000 to 850,000 distinct CDR3 sequences, roughly 25% being singletons. Separately, the same data were catalogued under a study of T cells of mothers and their children.

This TCR derives from a boy aged 10-17 years in good health. Sequenced material: blood. The V call is TRBV20-1, the J call TRBJ2-1; D not resolved. The CDR3 here is CSADTPIPTYNEQFF. In nucleotides, the CDR3 is TGCAGTGCTGATACTCCGATCCCAACTTACAATGAGCAGTTCTTC.